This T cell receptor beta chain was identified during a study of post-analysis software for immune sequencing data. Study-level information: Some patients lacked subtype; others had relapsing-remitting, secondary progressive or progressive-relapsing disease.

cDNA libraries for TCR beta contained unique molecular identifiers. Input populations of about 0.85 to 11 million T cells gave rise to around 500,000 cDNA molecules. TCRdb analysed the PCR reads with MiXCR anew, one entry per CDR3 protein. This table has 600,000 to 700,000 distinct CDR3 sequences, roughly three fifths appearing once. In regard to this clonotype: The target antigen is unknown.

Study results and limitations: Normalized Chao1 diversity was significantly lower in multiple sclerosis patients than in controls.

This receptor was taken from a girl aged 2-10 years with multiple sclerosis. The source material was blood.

This chain's CDR3 is CASSLVSSGGRTDTQYF. CDR3 coding DNA: TGTGCCAGCAGTTTAGTGTCTAGCGGGGGGCGGACAGATACGCAGTATTTT. This chain links TRBV12-3 or TRBV12-4 with TRBJ2-3, with TRBD2 matching over 11 bases. The CDR3 length is 17 residues. The junction had 6 bases not matched to a gene; V was cut back by 1 base and J by 3 bases.